This T cell receptor (beta chain) was sequenced for a study of shared clonotypes between healthy human individuals. Comments on this clone: Its specificity is not known.

Whole-study findings and limits: Estimated richness values were generally larger in naive subsets than in memory subsets.

Trimming removed 2 bases from V and 3 bases from J, with 14 bases in between. CDR3 length equals 15 residues. Germline V lookup: CDR1 MNHNY, CDR2 SVGAGI (reference sequence). A split of CD4+ cells into CD45RA+ naive and CD45RA-negative memory subsets was performed. For each subset, genomic DNA was distributed in equal portions over several immunoSEQ plates. In the study's own analysis: Junction-only sequences produced by ImmunoSEQ had no quality scores, so filtering differed. Generated by immunoSEQ multiplex PCR, the TCRdb table keeps only in-frame clones and is missing some. V, J and clone size are taken as reported in that table, and D and trimming were inferred from the DNA itself. Altogether about 2.5 million clones are present, about 90% being singletons, with the ten largest covering around 0.4%.

The sequence was obtained from a man younger than 35 in good health. Some clones in this sample may be carry-over from other donors' samples. The V gene is TRBV6-6, the J gene TRBJ2-7; D not certain. Material: naive CD4+ T cells from PBMCs. Subset described: CD45RA+ positively selected. The CDR3 spells CASSYRGIGFYEQYF. CDR3 DNA: TGTGCCAGCAGTTACAGAGGAATCGGGTTCTACGAGCAGTACTTC.